This paragraph reports one TCR beta chain. Described time point: around eleven months of natalizumab therapy. Method: immunoSEQ multiplex PCR; TCRdb's copy keeps in-frame clones and lacks some. The sample records under 30,000 clones, about 90% being singletons. This specimen belongs to a study of multiple sclerosis patients with progressive multifocal leukoencephalopathy. CDR1 is SGHDT and CDR2 is YYEEEE in the germline V gene. V was pared by 0 bases and J by 4 bases, with 2 bases of the junction left unmatched. The CDR3 length is 15 residues. The genes are TRBV5-6 and TRBJ2-1; 9 bases map to TRBD1. The TCR sequence derives from a human donor with multiple sclerosis. The sample was PBMCs, taken from a patient treated with natalizumab. CDR3 loop: CASSLVGTGYNEQFF. The CDR3 DNA reads as TGTGCCAGCAGCTTGGTTGGGACAGGGTACAATGAGCAGTTCTTC.